This record concerns one T cell receptor beta chain sequence. The data were obtained in a study of blood T cell repertoires in COVID-19. Study context: The samples span acute and convalescent COVID-19 from the United States, Italy and Spain. From T cells, B-cell-depleted T cells, or PBMCs came the material, which was cDNA or gDNA.

Original processing notes: Estimates of nucleated cell counts were drawn from the amplification of reference gene primers. Produced via immunoSEQ multiplex PCR; TCRdb's table is partial and in-frame only. V and J calls and clone size are given by that table; D and trimming were obtained from the DNA. The data show around 370,000 clones, around 90% seen once. V shed 4 bases and J shed 2 bases, with 13 bases lying between them. CDR1 SGDLS and CDR2 YYNGEE come from the germline V gene. This CDR3 region has 15 residues. V usage is TRBV9 and J usage is TRBJ1-3, with a weak D call TRBD1 (5 bases). The sample comprised peripheral blood. The source of this sequence is a man younger than 35 with active or convalescent COVID-19. Here the CDR3 DNA reads TGTGCCAGCAGCCAAGGACAACACCCTGGAAACACCATATATTTT. The encoded protein is CASSQGQHPGNTIYF.